This TCR beta chain came from a study of cytomegalovirus exposure and HLA in healthy donors. Researchers ran the PCR with 60 Vbeta and 13 Jbeta primers. Generated by immunoSEQ multiplex PCR, the TCRdb table keeps only in-frame clones and is missing some. The top ten clones hold over 2% of a sample with almost 200,000 clones, roughly 85% of them seen once. V was pared by 6 bases and J by 5 bases, with 11 bases of the junction left unmatched. Germline V gives CDR1 SGHDT, CDR2 YYEEEE. The CDR3 covers 15 residues. The TCR sequence derives from a woman aged 45 to 65 in good health and CMV-seronegative. Sequenced input: PBMCs. The chain links TRBV5-6 to TRBJ2-1; 7 bases match TRBD2. DNA of the CDR3: TGTGCCAGCACCAACTATGCGGGAGTTGACAATGAGCAGTTCTTC. It codes for CASTNYAGVDNEQFF.